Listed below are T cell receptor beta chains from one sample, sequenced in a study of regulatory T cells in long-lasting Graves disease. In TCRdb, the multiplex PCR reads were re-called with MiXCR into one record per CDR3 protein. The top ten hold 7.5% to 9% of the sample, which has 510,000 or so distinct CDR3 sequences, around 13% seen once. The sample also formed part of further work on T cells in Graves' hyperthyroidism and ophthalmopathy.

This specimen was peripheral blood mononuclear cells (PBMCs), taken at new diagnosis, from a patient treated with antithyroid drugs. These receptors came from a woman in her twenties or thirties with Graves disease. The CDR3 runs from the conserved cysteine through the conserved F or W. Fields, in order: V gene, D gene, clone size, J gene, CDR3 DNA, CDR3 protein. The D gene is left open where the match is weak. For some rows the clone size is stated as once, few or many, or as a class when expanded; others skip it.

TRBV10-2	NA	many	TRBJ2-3	TGCGCCAGCGTGAACGGGATGGATACGCAGTATTTT	CASVNGMDTQYF
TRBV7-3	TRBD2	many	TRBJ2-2	TGTGCCAGCAGCTTAGAGCGGGAAAACACCGGGGAGCTGTTTTTT	CASSLERENTGELFF
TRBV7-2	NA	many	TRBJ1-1	TGTGCCAGCAGCCCTGGACCTGCGTGGACTGAAGCTTTCTTT	CASSPGPAWTEAFF
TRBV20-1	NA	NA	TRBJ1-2	TGCAGTGCTGAGGAGAACTATGGCTACACCTTC	CSAEENYGYTF
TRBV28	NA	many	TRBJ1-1	TGTGCCAGCAGTCGCGTCGGGGGGCGCTCCACTGAAGCTTTCTTT	CASSRVGGRSTEAFF
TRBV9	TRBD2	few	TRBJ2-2	TGTGCCAGCAGCGATAGAGCGGGAGGATACGACACCGGGGAGCTGTTTTTT	CASSDRAGGYDTGELFF
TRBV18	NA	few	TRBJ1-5	TGTGCCAGCTCACTCTACTCCGACCGCCAGCCCCAGCATTTT	CASSLYSDRQPQHF
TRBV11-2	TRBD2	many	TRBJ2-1	TGTGCCAGCAGCGATCTTATAGCGGGAGGGGCCTACAATGAGCAGTTCTTC	CASSDLIAGGAYNEQFF
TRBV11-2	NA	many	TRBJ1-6	TGTGCCAGCAGCTTATCCTTGAGCTCCTATAATTCACCCCTCCACTTT	CASSLSLSSYNSPLHF
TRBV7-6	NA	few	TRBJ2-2	TGTGCCATCAGAAAAAACACCGGGGAGCTGTTTTTT	CAIRKNTGELFF
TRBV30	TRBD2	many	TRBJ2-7	TGTGCCTGGAGGCCCGGACTAGCGGGAGGATCCGAGCAGTACTTC	CAWRPGLAGGSEQYF
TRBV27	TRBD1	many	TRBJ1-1	TGTGCCAGCACTGGTCGGGACAGGGGGCTTCCCACTGAAGCTTTCTTT	CASTGRDRGLPTEAFF
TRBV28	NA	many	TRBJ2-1	TGTGCCAGCAGTTTACATCCTGGCGGGATAGGCAATGAGCAGTTCTTC	CASSLHPGGIGNEQFF
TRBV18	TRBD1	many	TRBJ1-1	TGTGCCAGCTCACCTCGACAGGGGATTTCGACTGAAGCTTTCTTT	CASSPRQGISTEAFF
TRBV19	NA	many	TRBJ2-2	TGTGCCAGTAGTTCTCTAGGGGGTACCGGGGAGCTGTTTTTT	CASSSLGGTGELFF
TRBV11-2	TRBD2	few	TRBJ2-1	TGTGCCAGCAGCTTGGTCACTAGCGGGATCGGCAATGAGCAGTTCTTC	CASSLVTSGIGNEQFF
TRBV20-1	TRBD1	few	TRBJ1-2	TGCAGCGATACAGGGGGCGGTCGGTATGGCTACACCTTC	CSDTGGGRYGYTF
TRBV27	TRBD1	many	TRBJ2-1	TGTGCCAGCAGTTGGGGGACAGGGGAACGCAATGAGCAGTTCTTC	CASSWGTGERNEQFF
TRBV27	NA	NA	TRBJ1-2	TGTGCCAGCAGTTTAAGGGACATGAGGGGCTACACCTTC	CASSLRDMRGYTF
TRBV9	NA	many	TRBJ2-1	TGTGCCAGCAGCGTAGGGAGTCGTGACTACAATGAGCAGTTCTTC	CASSVGSRDYNEQFF
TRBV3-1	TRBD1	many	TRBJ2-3	TGTGCCAGCAGCCCCTATGGACAGGGACCCGCAGATACGCAGTATTTT	CASSPYGQGPADTQYF
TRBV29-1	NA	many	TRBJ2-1	TGCAGCATTGAAGAGGGACACAGCTCCTACAATGAGCAGTTCTTC	CSIEEGHSSYNEQFF
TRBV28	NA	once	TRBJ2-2	TGTGCCAGCAGTTTTACCTCTCGGGGGAATCGTGCCGGGGAGCTGTTTTTT	CASSFTSRGNRAGELFF
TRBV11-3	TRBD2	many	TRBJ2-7	TGTGCCAGCAGCCCGAGCGGGACGGATTACGAGCAGTACTTC	CASSPSGTDYEQYF
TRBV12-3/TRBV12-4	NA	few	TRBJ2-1	TGTGTCAGCAGTTTAGTGGATGAGCAGTTCTTC	CVSSLVDEQFF
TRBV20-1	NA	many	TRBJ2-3	TGCAGTGCTAGAGATGAAGGGGACGCACGTCCCACAGATACGCAGTATTTT	CSARDEGDARPTDTQYF